The 20 T cell receptor beta chains below were found in one sample sequenced in a study of blood T cells in healthy people across ages. The authors ran a second PCR of about 6 to 11 cycles using a sample-barcoded 5' primer and a J-beta primer mix. MiXCR was run by TCRdb on the 5' RACE reads, yielding one entry per CDR3 protein. The sample includes fewer than 800,000 distinct CDR3 sequences, about 34% of them seen just once. The sequencing input was blood. These TCRs come from a woman of 80 years or more in good health.

This clonotype was seen ten or more times. The gene calls are TRBV20-1 and TRBJ2-4; D call uncertain. The CDR3 spans 14 residues. Trimming left V 6 bases short and J 6 bases short, with 18 bases between. CDR1 and CDR2 from the germline V gene are DFQATT and SNEGSKA (reference sequence). In DNA, the CDR3 is TGCAGTGCCTCGCCGTCCCACTGGGGAAACATTCAGTACTTC. This codes for CSASPSHWGNIQYF.

Ten or more counts support this clonotype. V gene TRBV11-2 combines with J gene TRBJ2-5; 9 nucleotides line up with TRBD1. CDR1 SGHAT and CDR2 FQNNGV come from the germline V gene. There are 15 residues in the CDR3. Unmatched junction bases numbered 6, after V lost 3 bases and J lost 4 bases. The CDR3 nucleotides read TGTGCCAGCAGCTTTCTACAGGGGGCAGGAGAGACCCAGTACTTC. Translation gives CASSFLQGAGETQYF.

This clonotype came up a few times. The chain employs TRBV7-8 and TRBJ1-1; D unresolved. The CDR3 is 14 amino acids. The germline V gene encodes CDR1 SGHVS and CDR2 FQNEAQ. Trimming pared 5 bases from V and 1 base from J, leaving 11 bases between. The CDR3 DNA follows: TGTGCCAGCAGCCTAGACGCCCAGAACACTGAAGCTTTCTTT. Protein product: CASSLDAQNTEAFF.

V gene TRBV5-1 combines with J gene TRBJ1-1; TRBD1 aligns across 8 bases. The V segment lost 1 base and the J segment 1 base; nucleotides outside the gene matches: 3. Per germline, CDR1 SGHRS and CDR2 YFSETQ. The CDR3 is 15 residues long. Here the CDR3 reads CASSLKGTGNTEAFF. The CDR3, as DNA: TGCGCCAGCAGCTTGAAAGGGACAGGGAACACTGAAGCTTTCTTT.

The chain has TRBV7-6 and TRBJ1-4; no reliable D call. Germline V gene sequence: CDR1 SGHVS, CDR2 FNYEAQ. The V gene lost 2 bases and the J gene lost 0 bases, with 13 bases spanning the gap. The CDR3 length is 17 residues. CDR3 coding DNA: TGTGCCAGCAGCTTATTGTACGAAGGCGCAACTAATGAAAAACTGTTTTTT. Translation: CASSLLYEGATNEKLFF.

There are many counts of this clonotype. The CDR3 protein is CASSLPGQGKYF. CDR3 bases: TGTGCCAGCAGTTTACCTGGACAGGGAAAGTACTTC. The chain employs TRBV27 and TRBJ2-5; 8 bases are shared with TRBD1. The CDR3 runs to 12 residues. Trimming at V came to 2 bases and at J to 12 bases, leaving 5 bases not matched to a gene. Germline V gene data show CDR1 as MNHEY and CDR2 as SMNVEV (reference sequence).

The J gene is TRBJ2-7, the V gene TRBV7-2, with 13 bases that match TRBD2. Germline CDR1 and CDR2: SGHTA and FQGNSA. CDR3 length: 18 residues. With 4 bases clipped from V and 0 bases from J, the junction kept 9 bases outside the gene matches. The CDR3 DNA reads TGTGCCAGCAGCTCTAGGACTAGCGGGAGATTTCGCTCCTACGAGCAGTACTTC. Its translation: CASSSRTSGRFRSYEQYF.

This clonotype was seen at least ten times. The rearrangement uses TRBV2 and TRBJ1-2; D uncertain. Germline V lookup: CDR1 SNHLY, CDR2 FYNNEI. There are 12 residues in the CDR3. Trimming left V 6 bases short and J 7 bases short, with 12 bases between. Here the CDR3 reads CASREFGSGYTF. The CDR3 DNA sequence: TGTGCCAGCAGGGAGTTCGGGAGTGGCTACACCTTC.

The rearrangement links TRBV20-1 to TRBJ1-1; TRBD1 aligns across 9 bases. V shed 0 bases, J shed 0 bases, and the junction held 11 bases outside the gene matches. Germline CDR1 is DFQATT and CDR2 is SNEGSKA (reference sequence). The CDR3 is 18 residues long. Here the CDR3 reads CSARDRGGQGYMNTEAFF. The CDR3 nucleotides are TGCAGTGCTAGAGATCGGGGGGGACAGGGATACATGAACACTGAAGCTTTCTTT.

The chain uses TRBV16 and TRBJ1-2; maybe TRBD1 (6 bases). Between the trimmed V and J ends, which lost 0 bases and 3 bases, there was a span of 11 bases. Germline V lookup: CDR1 KGHSY, CDR2 FQNENV. CDR3 length equals 15 residues. DNA of the CDR3: TGTGCCAGCAGCCAATCACATGGACAGTACTATGGCTACACCTTC. Encoded protein: CASSQSHGQYYGYTF.

This chain joins TRBV5-4 and TRBJ2-5; D not certain. The J call may be mistaken, given a closer DNA end match to TRBJ2-1. This CDR3 is 14 amino acids long. Germline-derived CDR1 and CDR2 are SGHNT and YYREEE (reference sequence). The chain's CDR3 is CASSLLAAQETQFF. CDR3 nucleotides: TGTGCCAGCAGCTTGTTGGCAGCCCAAGAGACCCAGTTCTTC.

The table lists this clonotype with a few counts. A much larger clonotype is one base distant, so this may be a read error. The V and J genes are TRBV6-5 and TRBJ1-4; D remains ambiguous. CDR1 and CDR2 from the germline V gene are MNHEY and SVGAGI. CDR3 length equals 13 residues. CDR3 sequence reads: CASSRTVNEKRFF. DNA for the CDR3: TGTGCCAGCAGCCGGACCGTTAATGAAAAACGGTTTTTT.

The chain carries TRBV20-1 and TRBJ2-5; 9 positions agree with TRBD2. Germline V gives CDR1 DFQATT, CDR2 SNEGSKA (reference sequence). This CDR3 region has 16 residues. Unmatched junction bases numbered 12, after V lost 6 bases and J lost 1 base. The CDR3 loop is CSANNLERGVQETQYF. For the CDR3, the DNA is TGCAGTGCGAACAATCTGGAGCGGGGGGTCCAAGAGACCCAGTACTTC.

This clonotype has a count of ten or more. V and J are TRBV5-6 and TRBJ2-3; D gene uncertain. This CDR3 contains 15 residues. CDR1 SGHDT and CDR2 YYEEEE come from the germline V gene. With 0 bases removed from V and 5 bases from J, the gap between germline ends came to 13 bases. CDR3 sequence: CASSLGTPSEDTQYF. CDR3 sequence (DNA): TGTGCCAGCAGCTTGGGGACCCCTTCGGAAGATACGCAGTATTTT.

The chain couples TRBV7-2 to TRBJ2-3; D not certain. CDR3 size: 16 residues. The ends were cut back, 4 bases at V and 4 bases at J, with 18 bases in the middle. From germline, CDR1 is SGHTA and CDR2 FQGNSA. The CDR3 DNA is TGTGCCAGCAGCTCGTCAATCGGAGTTTTTCCAGATACGCAGTATTTT. Its translation: CASSSSIGVFPDTQYF.

V and J are TRBV15 and TRBJ2-5, with 9 bases aligning to TRBD1. The CDR3 extends over 17 amino acids. CDR1 is LNHNV and CDR2 is YYDKDF in the germline V gene (reference sequence). J lost 11 bases, V lost 5 bases, and 21 bases had no gene match. In DNA form, the CDR3 reads TGTGCCACCAGCGGAACTTCCCCGGGACAGGGTATCTATGGGCAGTACTTC. It yields the protein CATSGTSPGQGIYGQYF. Complete variable domain (other parts from reference TRBV15 and TRBJ2-5): DAMVIQNPRYQVTQFGKPVTLSCSQTLNHNVMYWYQQKSSQAPKLLFHYYDKDFNNEADTPDNFQSRRPNTSFCFLDIRSPGLGDTAMYLCATSGTSPGQGIYGQYFGPGTRLLVL.

The table lists this clonotype with a count of one. The gene calls are TRBV7-9 and TRBJ2-1; a weak D match, TRBD2 (6 bases). Germline loops: CDR1 SEHNR, CDR2 FQNEAQ (reference sequence). CDR3 length: 14 residues. V was cut by 1 base and J by 6 bases, with 10 bases left in between. The CDR3 spells CASSLDGTSNEQFF. The DNA of the CDR3 is TGTGCCAGCAGCTTAGATGGGACTTCCAATGAGCAGTTCTTC.

As regards this clonotype: This sequence may be a read error, since a much larger clone differs from it by one base. The chain is built from TRBV20-1 and TRBJ2-1; possibly TRBD1 for D (6 bases). The CDR3 is 11 amino acids. Germline V gene data show CDR1 as DFQATT and CDR2 as SNEGSKA (reference sequence). The CDR3 reads CRARGGSIQFF. As DNA, the CDR3 is TGCAGGGCTAGAGGGGGTAGTATACAGTTCTTC.

DNA of the CDR3: TGTGCCAGCATCCCGACTAGCGGGAGCTCCTACGAGCAGTACTTC. This gives the protein CASIPTSGSSYEQYF. The chain couples TRBV6-6 to TRBJ2-7; TRBD2 matches at 12 bases. The V and J ends lost 7 bases and 0 bases, in that order; junction bases with no gene match: 4. There are 15 residues in the CDR3. Per germline, CDR1 MNHNY and CDR2 SVGAGI (reference sequence).

This clonotype was detected only a few times. The chain joins TRBV6-5 to TRBJ1-6; tentatively, D is TRBD1 (5 bases). Germline V gene data show CDR1 as MNHEY and CDR2 as SVGAGI. V was shortened by 0 bases and J by 0 bases, with 12 bases between the two germline ends. The CDR3 spans 18 residues. The CDR3 DNA sequence: TGTGCCAGCAGTTACTCTCGGCCAGGGAGCTCCTATAATTCACCCCTCCACTTT. Its translation: CASSYSRPGSSYNSPLHF.